This T cell receptor beta chain was retrieved from a study of beta chain features in type 1 diabetes. Investigators reverse transcribed all isolated RNA, so they sequenced expressed TCRB transcripts. The repertoire was sequenced with immunoSEQ multiplex PCR; TCRdb's copy has only in-frame clones and lacks some. This sample has around 300,000 clones, with 8% found just once. CDR1 MDHEN and CDR2 SYDVKM come from the germline V gene. V was trimmed by 3 bases and J by 9 bases, leaving 15 bases between them. This CDR3 has 15 residues. The sample comprised central memory CD4+ T cells from blood. The sequence was collected from a woman in her late teens or twenties in good health. The chain uses TRBV28 and TRBJ1-6, with D maybe TRBD1 (6 bases). CDR3: CASSFMAGAGSPLHF. The CDR3 coding sequence is TGTGCCAGCAGTTTCATGGCAGGGGCCGGTTCACCCCTCCACTTT. Using reference TRBV28 and TRBJ1-6 for the parts outside the CDR3, the full variable domain is DVKVTQSSRYLVKRTGEKVFLECVQDMDHENMFWYRQDPGLGLRLIYFSYDVKMKEKGDIPEGYSVSREKKERFSLILESASTNQTSMYLCASSFMAGAGSPLHFGNGTRLTVT.